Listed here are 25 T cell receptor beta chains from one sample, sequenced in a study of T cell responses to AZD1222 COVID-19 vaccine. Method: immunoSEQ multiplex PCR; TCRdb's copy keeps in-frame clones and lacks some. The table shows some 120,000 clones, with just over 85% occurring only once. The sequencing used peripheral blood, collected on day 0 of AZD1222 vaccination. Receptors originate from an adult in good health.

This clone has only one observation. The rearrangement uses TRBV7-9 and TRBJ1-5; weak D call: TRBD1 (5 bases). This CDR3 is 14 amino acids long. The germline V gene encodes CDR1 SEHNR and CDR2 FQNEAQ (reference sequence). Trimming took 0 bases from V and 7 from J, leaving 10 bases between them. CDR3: CASSLAGDGQPQHF. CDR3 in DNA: TGTGCCAGCAGCTTAGCGGGGGACGGACAGCCCCAGCATTTT.

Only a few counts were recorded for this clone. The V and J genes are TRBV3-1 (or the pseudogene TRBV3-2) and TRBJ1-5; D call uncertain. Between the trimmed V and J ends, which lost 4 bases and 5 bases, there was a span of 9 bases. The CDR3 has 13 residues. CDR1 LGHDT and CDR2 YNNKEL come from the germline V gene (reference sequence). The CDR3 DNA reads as TGTGCCAGCAGCCGGGGTGGTTATCAGCCCCAGCATTTT. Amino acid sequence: CASSRGGYQPQHF.

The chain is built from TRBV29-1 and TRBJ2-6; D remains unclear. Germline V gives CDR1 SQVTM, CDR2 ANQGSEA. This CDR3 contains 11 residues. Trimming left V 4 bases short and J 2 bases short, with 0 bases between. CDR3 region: CSVAGANVLTF. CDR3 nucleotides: TGCAGCGTTGCTGGGGCCAACGTCCTGACTTTC.

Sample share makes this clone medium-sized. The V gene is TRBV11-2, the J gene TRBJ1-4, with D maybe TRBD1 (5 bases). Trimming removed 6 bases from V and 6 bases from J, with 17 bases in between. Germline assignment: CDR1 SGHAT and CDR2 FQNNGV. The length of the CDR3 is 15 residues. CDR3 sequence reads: CASRRSRRGDEKLFF. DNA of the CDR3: TGTGCCAGCAGACGTAGTCGTAGGGGTGATGAAAAACTGTTTTTT.

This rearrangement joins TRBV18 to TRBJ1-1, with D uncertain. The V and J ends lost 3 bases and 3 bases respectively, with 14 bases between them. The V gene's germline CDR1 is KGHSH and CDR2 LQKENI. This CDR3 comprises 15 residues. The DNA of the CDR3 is TGTGCCAGCTCACCGGCGCGACCAGGCGACACTGAAGCTTTCTTT. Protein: CASSPARPGDTEAFF. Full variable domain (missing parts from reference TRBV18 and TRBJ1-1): NAGVMQNPRHLVRRRGQEARLRCSPMKGHSHVYWYRQLPEEGLKFMVYLQKENIIDESGMPKERFSAEFPKEGPSILRIQQVVRGDSAAYFCASSPARPGDTEAFFGQGTRLTVV.

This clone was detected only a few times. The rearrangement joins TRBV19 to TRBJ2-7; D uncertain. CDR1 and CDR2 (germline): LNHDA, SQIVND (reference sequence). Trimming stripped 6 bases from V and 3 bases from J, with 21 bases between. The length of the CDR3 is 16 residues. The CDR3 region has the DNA TGTGCCAGTAGCCCGGCGAACGACCTCGCCTACTACGAGCAGTACTTC. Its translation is CASSPANDLAYYEQYF. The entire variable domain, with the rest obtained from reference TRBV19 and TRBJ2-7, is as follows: DGGITQSPKYLFRKEGQNVTLSCEQNLNHDAMYWYRQDPGQGLRLIYYSQIVNDFQKGDIAEGYSVSREKKESFPLTVTSAQKNPTAFYLCASSPANDLAYYEQYFGPGTRLTVT.

DNA of the CDR3: TGTGCCAGCTCACCACCGCCAGAGAACACTGAAGCTTTCTTT. The encoded protein is CASSPPPENTEAFF. V is TRBV18 and J is TRBJ1-1; D ambiguous. The CDR3 is 14 residues long. Looked up from germline, CDR1 is KGHSH and CDR2 is LQKENI. Trimming left V 0 bases short and J 1 base short, with 6 bases between.

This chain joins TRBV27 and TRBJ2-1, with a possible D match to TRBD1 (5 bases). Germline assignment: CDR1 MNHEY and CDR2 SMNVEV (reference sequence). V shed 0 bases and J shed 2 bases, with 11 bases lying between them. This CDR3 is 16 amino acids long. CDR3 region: CASSLSSRGTYNEQFF. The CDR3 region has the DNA TGTGCCAGCAGTTTATCGAGTAGGGGCACCTACAATGAGCAGTTCTTC.

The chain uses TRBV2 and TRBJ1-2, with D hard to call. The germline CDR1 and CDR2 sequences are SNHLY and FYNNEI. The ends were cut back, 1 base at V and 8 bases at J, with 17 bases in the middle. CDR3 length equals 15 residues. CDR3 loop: CASSEGHGSGYGYTF. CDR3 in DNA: TGTGCCAGCAGTGAAGGGCACGGCAGTGGTTACGGCTACACCTTC.

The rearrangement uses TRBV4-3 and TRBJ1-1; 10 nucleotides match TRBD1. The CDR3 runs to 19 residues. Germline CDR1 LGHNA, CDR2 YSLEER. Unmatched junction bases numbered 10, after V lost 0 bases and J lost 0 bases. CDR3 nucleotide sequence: TGCGCCAGCAGCCAAGATCCCCGGGACAGGGGAGTCCTGAACACTGAAGCTTTCTTT. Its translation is CASSQDPRDRGVLNTEAFF.

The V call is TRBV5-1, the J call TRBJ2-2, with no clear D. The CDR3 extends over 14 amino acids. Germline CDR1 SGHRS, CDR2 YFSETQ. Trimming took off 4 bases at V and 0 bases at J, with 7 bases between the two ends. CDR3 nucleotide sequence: TGCGCCAGCAGCCCAAACACGAACACCGGGGAGCTGTTTTTT. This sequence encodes CASSPNTNTGELFF.

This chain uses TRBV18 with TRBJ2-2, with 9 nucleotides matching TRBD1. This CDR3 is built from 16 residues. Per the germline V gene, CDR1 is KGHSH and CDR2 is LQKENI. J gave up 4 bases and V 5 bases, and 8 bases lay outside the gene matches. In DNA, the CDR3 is TGTGCCAGCTCAAGACCGGGACAGGGCTTCACCGGGGAGCTGTTTTTT. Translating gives CASSRPGQGFTGELFF.

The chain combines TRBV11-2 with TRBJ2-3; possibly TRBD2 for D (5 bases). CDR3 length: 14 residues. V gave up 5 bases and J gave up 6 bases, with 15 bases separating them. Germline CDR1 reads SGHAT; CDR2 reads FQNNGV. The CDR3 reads CASSKRESLDTQYF. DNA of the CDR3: TGTGCCAGCAGCAAGAGGGAGAGTCTGGATACGCAGTATTTT.

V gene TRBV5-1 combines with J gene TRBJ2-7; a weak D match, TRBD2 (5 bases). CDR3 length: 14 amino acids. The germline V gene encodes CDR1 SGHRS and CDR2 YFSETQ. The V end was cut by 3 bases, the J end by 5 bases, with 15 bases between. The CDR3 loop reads CASSSPRGSNEQYF. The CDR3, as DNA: TGCGCCAGCAGCTCCCCTCGGGGTTCCAACGAGCAGTACTTC.

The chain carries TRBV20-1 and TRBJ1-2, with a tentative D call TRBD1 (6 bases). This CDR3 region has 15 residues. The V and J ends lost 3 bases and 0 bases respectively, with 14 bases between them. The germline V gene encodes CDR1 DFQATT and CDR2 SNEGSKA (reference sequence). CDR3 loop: CSASRGDATNYGYTF. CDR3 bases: TGCAGTGCTAGTAGGGGGGACGCTACTAACTATGGCTACACCTTC.

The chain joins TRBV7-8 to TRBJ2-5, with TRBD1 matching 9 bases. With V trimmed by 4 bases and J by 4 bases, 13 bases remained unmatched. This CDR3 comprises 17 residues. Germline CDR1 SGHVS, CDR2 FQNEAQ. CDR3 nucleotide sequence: TGTGCCAGCAGCTCGAACCGGGACAGGGTCATCAGAGAGACCCAGTACTTC. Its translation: CASSSNRDRVIRETQYF. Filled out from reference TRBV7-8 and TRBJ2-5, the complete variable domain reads GAGVSQSPRYKVAKRGQDVALRCDPISGHVSLFWYQQALGQGPEFLTYFQNEAQLDKSGLPSDRFFAERPEGSVSTLKIQRTQQEDSAVYLCASSSNRDRVIRETQYFGPGTRLLVL.

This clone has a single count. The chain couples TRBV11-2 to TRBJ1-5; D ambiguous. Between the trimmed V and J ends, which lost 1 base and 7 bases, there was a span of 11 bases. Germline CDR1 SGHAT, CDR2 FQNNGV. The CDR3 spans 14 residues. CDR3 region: CASSLGHQVQPQHF. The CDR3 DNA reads TGTGCCAGCAGCTTAGGACATCAAGTGCAGCCCCAGCATTTT.

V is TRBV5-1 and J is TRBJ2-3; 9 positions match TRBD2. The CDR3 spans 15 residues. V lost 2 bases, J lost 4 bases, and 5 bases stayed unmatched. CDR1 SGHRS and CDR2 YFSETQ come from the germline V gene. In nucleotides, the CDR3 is TGCGCCAGCAGCTTTATAGCGGGGGAGTCAGATACGCAGTATTTT. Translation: CASSFIAGESDTQYF.

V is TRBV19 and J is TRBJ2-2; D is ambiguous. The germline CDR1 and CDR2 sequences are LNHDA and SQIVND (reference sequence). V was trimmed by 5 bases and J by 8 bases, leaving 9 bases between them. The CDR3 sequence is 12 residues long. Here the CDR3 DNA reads TGTGCCAGTAGTCCCCTGGGTGGGGAGCTGTTTTTT. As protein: CASSPLGGELFF.

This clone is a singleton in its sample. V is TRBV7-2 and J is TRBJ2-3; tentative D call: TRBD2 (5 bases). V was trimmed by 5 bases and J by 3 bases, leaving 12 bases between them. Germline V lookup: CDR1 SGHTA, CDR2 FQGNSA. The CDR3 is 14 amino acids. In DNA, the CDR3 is TGTGCCAGCAGCGGACTGGCGGGTACAGATACGCAGTATTTT. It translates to CASSGLAGTDTQYF.

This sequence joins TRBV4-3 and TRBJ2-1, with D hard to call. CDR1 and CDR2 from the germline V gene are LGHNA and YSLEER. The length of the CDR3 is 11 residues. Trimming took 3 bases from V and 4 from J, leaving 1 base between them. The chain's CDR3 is CASSQYNEQFF. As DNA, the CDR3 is TGCGCCAGCAGCCAGTACAATGAGCAGTTCTTC.

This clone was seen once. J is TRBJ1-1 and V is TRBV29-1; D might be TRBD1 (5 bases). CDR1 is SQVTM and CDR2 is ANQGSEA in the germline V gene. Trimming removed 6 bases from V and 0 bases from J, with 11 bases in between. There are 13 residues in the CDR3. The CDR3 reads CSVGGDLNTEAFF. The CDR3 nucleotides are TGCAGCGTGGGGGGGGATCTGAACACTGAAGCTTTCTTT.

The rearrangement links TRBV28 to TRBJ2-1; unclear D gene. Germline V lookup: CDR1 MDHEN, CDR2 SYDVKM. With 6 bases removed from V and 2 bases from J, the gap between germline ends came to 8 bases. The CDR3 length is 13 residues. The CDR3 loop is CASRPSPYNEQFF. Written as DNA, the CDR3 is TGTGCCAGCAGACCCTCCCCCTACAATGAGCAGTTCTTC.

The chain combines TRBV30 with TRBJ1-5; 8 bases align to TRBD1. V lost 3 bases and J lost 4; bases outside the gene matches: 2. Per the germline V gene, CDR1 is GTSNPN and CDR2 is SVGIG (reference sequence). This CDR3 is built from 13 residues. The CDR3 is CAWSDRGNQPQHF. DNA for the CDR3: TGTGCCTGGAGCGACAGGGGTAATCAGCCCCAGCATTTT.

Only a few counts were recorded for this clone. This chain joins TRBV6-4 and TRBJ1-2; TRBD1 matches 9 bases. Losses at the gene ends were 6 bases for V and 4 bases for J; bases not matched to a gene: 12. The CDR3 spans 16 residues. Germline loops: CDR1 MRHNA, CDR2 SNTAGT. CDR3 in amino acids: CASRTGTGKVPYGYTF. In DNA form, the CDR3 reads TGTGCCAGCAGGACTGGGACAGGGAAAGTCCCCTATGGCTACACCTTC.